This TCR beta chain was observed in a study of OX40 agonist ivuxolimab in advanced cancers. Background on the study: Administration of intravenous ivuxolimab to patients occurred every 2 weeks at 0.01 to 10 mg/kg. Those enrolled were roughly 80% male, with a mean age of 60 years and ages from about 20 to 80.

Some clones are missing from TCRdb's copy, which holds only in-frame ones; the method was immunoSEQ multiplex PCR. Of roughly 140,000 clones in the sample, around 94% were seen once. A history of autoimmune disease or systemic immunosuppression excluded patients. Deletions cut 7 bases from V and 0 bases from J, with 7 bases between. CDR3 length: 13 amino acids. Germline values: CDR1 MDHEN, CDR2 SYDVKM. The material was CD4+ or CD8+ T cells sorted from blood, obtained in a trial of the OX40 agonist ivuxolimab. The genes are TRBV28 and TRBJ2-4; the D is unclear. The clonotype originates from an adult with an advanced solid tumor such as melanoma, head and neck, liver or kidney cancer. CDR3 bases: TGTGCCAGCACTACCATAGCCAAAAACATTCAGTACTTC. Residues: CASTTIAKNIQYF. Full variable domain (rest looked up from reference TRBV28 and TRBJ2-4): DVKVTQSSRYLVKRTGEKVFLECVQDMDHENMFWYRQDPGLGLRLIYFSYDVKMKEKGDIPEGYSVSREKKERFSLILESASTNQTSMYLCASTTIAKNIQYFGAGTRLSVL.